This TCR beta chain was retrieved from a study of CD8 T cells in Susac syndrome. Overall study results and limits: The study acknowledged a relatively small number of individuals in its TCR sequencing and HLA analysis.

Reverse transcription of about 0.45 to 1 ug RNA used random hexamers. TCRdb called the immunoSEQ multiplex PCR reads again in MiXCR, with one record for every CDR3 protein. Of 240,000 or so distinct CDR3 sequences listed, less than 96% are singletons. The germline V gene has CDR1 DFQATT and CDR2 SNEGSKA (reference sequence). V lost 0 bases and J lost 6; bases outside the gene matches: 7. The CDR3 is made up of 14 amino acids. Through negative isolation, CD4+ and CD8+ T cells were obtained, while TEMRA cells were enriched using FACS. With regard to this clonotype: Its antigen is unknown.

The chain combines TRBV20-1 with TRBJ2-7; 8 bases line up with TRBD2. Sequenced: CD4+ T cells from PBMCs. The sequence derives from a human donor with Susac syndrome. CDR3 in DNA: TGCAGTGCTAGAGAACCTCGGGGGGGAATCGAGCAGTACTTC. Translating it yields CSAREPRGGIEQYF.